This T cell receptor (beta chain) comes out of a study of CD8 T cells in ankylosing spondylitis. Study conclusions and caveats: Seemingly distinctive of ankylosing spondylitis blood was a TCR beta motif formed by eight highly homologous variants. Clones linked to disease, bearing a CD8+ phenotype, were relatively rare in peripheral blood. Reportedly, significant enrichment of disease-linked clones occurred in matched ankylosing spondylitis synovial fluid.

By quantitative 5'-RACE with molecular barcodes, the TCR beta libraries were made. TCRdb reanalysed the 5' RACE reads using MiXCR and keeps one entry per CDR3 protein. The table shows 300,000 to 350,000 distinct CDR3 sequences, with about 14% occurring only once. Trimming removed 0 bases at V and 6 bases at J, with 8 bases between. There are 13 residues in the CDR3. CDR1 is SGHRS and CDR2 is YFSETQ in the germline V gene. This clonotype was seen more than once but under ten times. No antigen is known for it. Sample: blood, either unsorted or a sorted T cell fraction (not recorded which). The sequence derives from a male donor with ankylosing spondylitis or in good health (not recorded which). The J gene is TRBJ2-3, the V gene TRBV5-1; no definite D call. CDR3 protein: CASSLDFEDTQYF. The CDR3 coding sequence is TGCGCCAGCAGCTTGGACTTCGAGGATACGCAGTATTTT.